Sequencing of this T cell receptor (beta chain) was carried out in a study of human T cells and chemical hapten exposure. The germline V gene has CDR1 SNHLY and CDR2 FYNNEI. V was clipped by 6 bases and J by 4 bases; unmatched bases: 9. The CDR3 extends over 14 amino acids. Indicated time point: patch test 2, 6 weeks after DPC sensitization. The treatment is: therapeutic diphenylcyclopropenone sensitization with weekly scalp DPC. TCRdb reprocessed the RACE reads via MiXCR and lists one record per CDR3 protein. There are about 110,000 distinct CDR3 sequences in the sample; less than 10% occur only once, and 3% to 3.5% lies in the top ten.

Sequenced material: whole blood, taken in connection with sensitization to the hapten diphenylcyclopropenone (DPC). The source of this sequence is a woman in her thirties or forties with alopecia areata. Some clones in this sample may be carry-over from other donors' samples. This rearrangement joins TRBV2 to TRBJ2-7, with 7 bases matching TRBD2. The CDR3 coding sequence is TGTGCCAGCAGGACTCCAGCGGGGAGATACGAGCAGTACTTC. This sequence encodes CASRTPAGRYEQYF. Filled out from reference TRBV2 and TRBJ2-7, the complete variable domain reads EPEVTQTPSHQVTQMGQEVILRCVPISNHLYFYWYRQILGQKVEFLVSFYNNEISEKSEIFDDQFSVERPDGSNFTLKIRSTKLEDSAMYFCASRTPAGRYEQYFGPGTRLTVT.